Shown below are 14 T cell receptor beta chains from a single sample sequenced in a study of blood T cell repertoires in COVID-19. Some clones are missing from TCRdb's copy, which holds only in-frame ones; the method was immunoSEQ multiplex PCR. Here the sample spans over 150,000 clones, 78% being singletons. The specimen was PBMCs or T cells enriched from blood (not recorded which). These receptors came from a woman in her forties or fifties who had recovered from COVID-19.

The chain carries TRBV2 and TRBJ2-5; a weak D match, TRBD1 (5 bases). CDR3 length: 13 amino acids. Per germline, CDR1 SNHLY and CDR2 FYNNEI. Trimming shortened V by 8 bases and J by 5 bases, and 15 bases separated the two germline ends. The CDR3 spells CASSTETAETQYF. DNA for the CDR3: TGTGCCAGCTCGACAGAGACGGCGGAGACCCAGTACTTC. Full variable domain (missing parts from reference TRBV2 and TRBJ2-5): EPEVTQTPSHQVTQMGQEVILRCVPISNHLYFYWYRQILGQKVEFLVSFYNNEISEKSEIFDDQFSVERPDGSNFTLKIRSTKLEDSAMYFCASSTETAETQYFGPGTRLLVL.

This clone was recorded only once. The genes are TRBV7-9 and TRBJ2-1, with 11 bases matching TRBD1. The CDR3 extends over 18 amino acids. V shed 2 bases, J shed 3 bases, and the junction held 9 bases outside the gene matches. In germline, CDR1 is SEHNR, CDR2 FQNEAQ (reference sequence). The DNA for the CDR3 is TGTGCCAGCAGCTTACCCCATAGGGACAGGGGGAACTACAATGAGCAGTTCTTC. This translates into CASSLPHRDRGNYNEQFF.

This rearrangement joins TRBV7-6 to TRBJ1-1; 10 nucleotides agree with TRBD1. The CDR3 length is 14 residues. CDR1 and CDR2 (germline): SGHVS, FNYEAQ. With 3 bases clipped from V and 5 bases from J, the junction kept 3 bases outside the gene matches. CDR3 nucleotides: TGTGCCAGCAGCTTGGGACAGGGGTCAACTGAAGCTTTCTTT. Its translation is CASSLGQGSTEAFF.

The rearrangement uses TRBV19 and TRBJ1-2, with D possibly TRBD1 on 6 matching bases. The CDR3 loop spans 13 amino acids. V was cut by 3 bases and J by 8 bases, with 13 bases left in between. CDR1 LNHDA and CDR2 SQIVND come from the germline V gene (reference sequence). In DNA, the CDR3 is TGTGCCAGTAGTATCCGGGACACGGGAGGCTACACCTTC. This codes for CASSIRDTGGYTF.

This clone occurred once. J is TRBJ2-1 and V is TRBV28, with TRBD1 as a possible D gene (6 bases). Germline CDR1 is MDHEN and CDR2 is SYDVKM. This CDR3 has 15 residues. Deletions cut 3 bases from V and 4 bases from J, with 13 bases between. This chain's CDR3 is CASSLSGQQYNEQFF. Here the CDR3 DNA reads TGTGCCAGCAGTTTGAGTGGACAGCAGTACAATGAGCAGTTCTTC.

The genes are TRBV24-1 and TRBJ1-5, with D possibly TRBD1 on 5 matching bases. The CDR3 runs to 14 residues. Germline CDR1 KGHDR, CDR2 SFDVKD. The germline V and J ends were trimmed by 4 bases and 0 bases, with 6 bases remaining between them. This chain's CDR3 is CATSETVSNQPQHF. The CDR3 DNA reads as TGTGCCACCAGTGAGACAGTTAGCAATCAGCCCCAGCATTTT.

Here the CDR3 reads CASSLGQGYTEAFF. CDR3 sequence (DNA): TGTGCCAGCAGCTTAGGACAGGGTTACACTGAAGCTTTCTTT. The rearrangement joins TRBV7-9 to TRBJ1-1; TRBD1 aligns across 7 bases. V dropped 1 base and J dropped 3; count of bases not matched to a gene: 2. The CDR3 has 14 residues. CDR1 and CDR2 from the germline V gene are SEHNR and FQNEAQ (reference sequence).

The chain is built from TRBV27 and TRBJ1-5; D gene ambiguous. The ends were cut back, 3 bases at V and 0 bases at J, with 6 bases in the middle. The CDR3 contains 14 residues. The germline V gene encodes CDR1 MNHEY and CDR2 SMNVEV (reference sequence). CDR3 DNA: TGTGCCAGCAGTTTCTCTTATAGCAATCAGCCCCAGCATTTT. It is translated as CASSFSYSNQPQHF.

The chain combines TRBV28 with TRBJ1-5, with 11 bases aligning to TRBD1. Trimming at V came to 4 bases and at J to 6 bases, leaving 5 bases not matched to a gene. This CDR3 region has 15 residues. The germline CDR1 and CDR2 sequences are MDHEN and SYDVKM. This CDR3 is CASSYGQGAVQPQHF. In DNA, the CDR3 is TGTGCCAGCAGTTATGGACAGGGGGCCGTTCAGCCCCAGCATTTT.

The V and J genes are TRBV27 and TRBJ2-7, with D maybe TRBD2 (6 bases). The CDR3 is made up of 15 amino acids. Germline assignment: CDR1 MNHEY and CDR2 SMNVEV (reference sequence). The V end was cut by 2 bases, the J end by 5 bases, with 16 bases between. The CDR3 DNA follows: TGTGCCAGCAGTTTACGGCGGGGTGGAGGGAACGAGCAGTACTTC. Translating it yields CASSLRRGGGNEQYF.

The CDR3 DNA reads TGTGCCAGCAGCCTCGGGACAGGGGATGGCTACACCTTC. Its protein is CASSLGTGDGYTF. The V and J genes are TRBV11-2 and TRBJ1-2; TRBD1 matches 10 bases. CDR1 and CDR2 (germline): SGHAT, FQNNGV. This CDR3 contains 13 residues. V lost 5 bases and J lost 6; bases outside the gene matches: 3.

By share, this clone counts as medium-sized. CDR3 region: CASSHSRDNITQPQHF. The CDR3 region has the DNA TGTGCCAGCAGCCACTCCCGGGACAACATTACTCAGCCCCAGCATTTT. The J gene is TRBJ1-5, the V gene TRBV7-3, with D tentatively TRBD1 (6 bases). The CDR3 covers 16 residues. Germline V gene data show CDR1 as SGHTA and CDR2 as FQGTGA. The V gene lost 5 bases and the J gene lost 6 bases, with 20 bases spanning the gap.

The V gene is TRBV9, the J gene TRBJ1-5; 11 bases align to TRBD1. Germline values: CDR1 SGDLS, CDR2 YYNGEE. V lost 4 bases and J lost 4; bases outside the gene matches: 7. The CDR3 contains 16 residues. CDR3 sequence reads: CASSPGQGALNQPQHF. CDR3 DNA sequence: TGTGCCAGCAGCCCAGGACAGGGGGCTTTGAATCAGCCCCAGCATTTT.

V gene TRBV9 combines with J gene TRBJ1-3; D is perhaps TRBD1 (6 bases). Germline-derived CDR1 and CDR2 are SGDLS and YYNGEE. Trimming shortened V by 6 bases and J by 0 bases, and 10 bases separated the two germline ends. The CDR3 length is 14 residues. The CDR3: CASKQGLSGNTIYF. Written as DNA, the CDR3 is TGTGCCAGCAAACAGGGTCTCTCTGGAAACACCATATATTTT. The full variable domain, in which reference TRBV9 and TRBJ1-3 provide the parts outside the CDR3, is DSGVTQTPKHLITATGQRVTLRCSPRSGDLSVYWYQQSLDQGLQFLIQYYNGEERAKGNILERFSAQQFPDLHSELNLSSLELGDSALYFCASKQGLSGNTIYFGEGSWLTVV.